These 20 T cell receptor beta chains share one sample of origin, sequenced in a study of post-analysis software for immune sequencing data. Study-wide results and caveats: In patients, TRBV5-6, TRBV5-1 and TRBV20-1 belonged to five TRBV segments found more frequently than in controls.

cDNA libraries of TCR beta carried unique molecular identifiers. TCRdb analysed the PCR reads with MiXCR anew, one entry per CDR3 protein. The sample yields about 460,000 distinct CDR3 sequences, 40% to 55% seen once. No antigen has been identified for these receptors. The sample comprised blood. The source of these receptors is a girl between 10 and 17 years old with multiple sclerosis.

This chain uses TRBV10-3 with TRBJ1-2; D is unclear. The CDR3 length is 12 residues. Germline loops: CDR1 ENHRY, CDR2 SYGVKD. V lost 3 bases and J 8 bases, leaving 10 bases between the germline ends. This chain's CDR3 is CAISERTGGYTF. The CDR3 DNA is TGTGCCATCAGTGAAAGGACGGGAGGCTACACCTTC.

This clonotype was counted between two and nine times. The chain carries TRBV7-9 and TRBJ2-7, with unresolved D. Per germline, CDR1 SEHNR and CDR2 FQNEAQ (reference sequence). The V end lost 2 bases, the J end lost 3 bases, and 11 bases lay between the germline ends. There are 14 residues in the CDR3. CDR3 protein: CASSLPPDHYEQYF. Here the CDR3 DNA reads TGTGCCAGCAGCTTACCGCCAGACCACTACGAGCAGTACTTC.

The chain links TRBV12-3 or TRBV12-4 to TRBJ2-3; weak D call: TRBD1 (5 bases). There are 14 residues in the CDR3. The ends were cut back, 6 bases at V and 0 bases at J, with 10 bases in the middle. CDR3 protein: CASRMSGSTDTQYF. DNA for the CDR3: TGTGCCAGCAGAATGTCAGGGAGCACAGATACGCAGTATTTT.

The DNA of the CDR3 is TGTGCCAGCAGCTTTATTGCCGGGAGCTCCAATGAGCAGTTCTTC. Amino acids: CASSFIAGSSNEQFF. The chain recombines TRBV7-6 with TRBJ2-1, with a weak D call TRBD2 (6 bases). Germline lookup yields CDR1 SGHVS and CDR2 FNYEAQ. The CDR3 has 15 amino acids. Trimming pared 3 bases from V and 6 bases from J, leaving 15 bases between.

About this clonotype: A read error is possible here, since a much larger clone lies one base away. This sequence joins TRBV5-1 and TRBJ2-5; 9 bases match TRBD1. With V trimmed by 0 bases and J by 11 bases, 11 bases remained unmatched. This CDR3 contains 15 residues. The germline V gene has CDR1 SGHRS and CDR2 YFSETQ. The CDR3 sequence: CASSLVPGQGNEQYF. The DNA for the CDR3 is TGCGCCAGCAGCTTGGTCCCCGGACAGGGGAATGAGCAGTACTTC.

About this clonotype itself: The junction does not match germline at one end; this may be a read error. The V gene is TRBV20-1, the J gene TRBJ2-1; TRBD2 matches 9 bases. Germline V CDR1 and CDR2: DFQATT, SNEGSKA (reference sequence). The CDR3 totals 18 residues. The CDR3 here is CSATVWIAGVGGYNERFF. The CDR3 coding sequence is TGCAGTGCTACAGTCTGGATAGCGGGAGTCGGGGGTTACAATGAGCGGTTCTTC.

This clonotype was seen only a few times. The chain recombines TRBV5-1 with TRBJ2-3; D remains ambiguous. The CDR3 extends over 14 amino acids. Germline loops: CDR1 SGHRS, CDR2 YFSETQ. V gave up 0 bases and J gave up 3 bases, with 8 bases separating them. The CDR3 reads CASSLVPRTDTQYF. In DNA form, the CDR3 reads TGCGCCAGCAGCTTGGTCCCTCGGACAGATACGCAGTATTTT.

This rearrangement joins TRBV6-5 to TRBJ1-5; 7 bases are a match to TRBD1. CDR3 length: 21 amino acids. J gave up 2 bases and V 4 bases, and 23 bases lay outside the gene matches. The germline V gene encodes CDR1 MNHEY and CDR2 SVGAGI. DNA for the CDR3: TGTGCCAGCAGTTGGGGGGGGTCCGGGACAAGGGGGCAAAAGGGCAATCAGCCCCAGCATTTT. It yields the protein CASSWGGSGTRGQKGNQPQHF.

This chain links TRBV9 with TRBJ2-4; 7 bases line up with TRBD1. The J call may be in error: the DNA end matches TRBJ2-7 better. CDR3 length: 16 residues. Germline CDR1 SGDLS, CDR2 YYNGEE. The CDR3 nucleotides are TGTGCCAGCAGCGTAGGACAGGGTGCAACATGCTACGAGCAGTACTTC. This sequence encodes CASSVGQGATCYEQYF.

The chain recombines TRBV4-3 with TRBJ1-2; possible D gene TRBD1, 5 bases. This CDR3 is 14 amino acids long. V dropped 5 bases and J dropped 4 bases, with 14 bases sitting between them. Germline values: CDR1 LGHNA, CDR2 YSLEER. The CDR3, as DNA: TGCGCCAGCAGCGGGCAGCAGGGCCCCTATGGCTACACCTTC. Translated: CASSGQQGPYGYTF.

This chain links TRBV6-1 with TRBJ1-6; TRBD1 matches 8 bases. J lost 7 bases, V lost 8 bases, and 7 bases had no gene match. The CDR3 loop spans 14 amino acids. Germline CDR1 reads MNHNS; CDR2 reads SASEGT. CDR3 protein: CASYGQGYNSPLHF. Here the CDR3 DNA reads TGTGCCAGCTACGGACAGGGTTACAATTCACCCCTCCACTTT.

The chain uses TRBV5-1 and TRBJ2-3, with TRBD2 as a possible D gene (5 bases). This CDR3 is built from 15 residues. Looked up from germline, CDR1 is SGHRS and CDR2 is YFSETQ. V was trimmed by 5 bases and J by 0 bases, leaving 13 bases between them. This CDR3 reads CASSESGPSTDTQYF. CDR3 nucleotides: TGCGCCAGCAGTGAAAGCGGTCCCAGCACAGATACGCAGTATTTT.

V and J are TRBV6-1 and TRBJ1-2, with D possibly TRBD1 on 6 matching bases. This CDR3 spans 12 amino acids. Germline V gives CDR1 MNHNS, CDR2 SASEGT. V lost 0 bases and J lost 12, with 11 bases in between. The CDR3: CASSEAPGGNTF. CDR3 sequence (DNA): TGTGCCAGCAGTGAAGCGCCCGGGGGCAACACCTTC.

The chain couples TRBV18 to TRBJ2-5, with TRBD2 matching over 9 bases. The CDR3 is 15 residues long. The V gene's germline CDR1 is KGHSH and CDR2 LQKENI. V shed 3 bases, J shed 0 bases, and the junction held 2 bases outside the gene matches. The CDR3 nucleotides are TGTGCCAGCTCACCGGCTAGCGGGAACCAAGAGACCCAGTACTTC. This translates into CASSPASGNQETQYF.

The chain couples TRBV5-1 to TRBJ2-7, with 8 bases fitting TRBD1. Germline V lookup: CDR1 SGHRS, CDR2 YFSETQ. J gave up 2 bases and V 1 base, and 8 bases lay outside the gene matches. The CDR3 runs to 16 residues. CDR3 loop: CASSLRRDRTTYEQYF. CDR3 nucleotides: TGCGCCAGCAGCTTGCGCCGGGACAGGACCACCTACGAGCAGTACTTC.

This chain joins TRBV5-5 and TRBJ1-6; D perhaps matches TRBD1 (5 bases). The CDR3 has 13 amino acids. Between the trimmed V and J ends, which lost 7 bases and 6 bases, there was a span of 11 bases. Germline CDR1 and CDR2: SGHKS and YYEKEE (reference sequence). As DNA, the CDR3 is TGTGCCAGCCAGCGGGACTTTAATTCACCCCTCCACTTT. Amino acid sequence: CASQRDFNSPLHF.

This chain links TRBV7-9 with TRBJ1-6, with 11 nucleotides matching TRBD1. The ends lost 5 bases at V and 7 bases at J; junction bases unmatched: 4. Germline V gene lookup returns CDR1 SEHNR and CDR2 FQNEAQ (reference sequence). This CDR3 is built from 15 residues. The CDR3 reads CASSEGTGGNSPLHF. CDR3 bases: TGTGCCAGCAGCGAAGGGACAGGGGGGAATTCACCCCTCCACTTT.

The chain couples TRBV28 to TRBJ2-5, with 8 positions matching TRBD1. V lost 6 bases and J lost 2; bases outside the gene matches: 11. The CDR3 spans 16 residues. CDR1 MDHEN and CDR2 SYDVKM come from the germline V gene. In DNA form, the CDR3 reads TGTGCCAGCAGACTACTCCGGGACAGGAGTCAAGAGACCCAGTACTTC. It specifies CASRLLRDRSQETQYF.

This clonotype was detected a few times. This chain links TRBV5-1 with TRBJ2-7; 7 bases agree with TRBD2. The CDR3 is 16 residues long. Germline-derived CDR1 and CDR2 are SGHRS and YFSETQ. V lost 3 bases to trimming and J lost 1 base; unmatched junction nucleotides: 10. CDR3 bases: TGCGCCAGCAGCTCATTAGGCGGGAGCACATCCTACGAGCAGTACTTC. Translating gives CASSSLGGSTSYEQYF.

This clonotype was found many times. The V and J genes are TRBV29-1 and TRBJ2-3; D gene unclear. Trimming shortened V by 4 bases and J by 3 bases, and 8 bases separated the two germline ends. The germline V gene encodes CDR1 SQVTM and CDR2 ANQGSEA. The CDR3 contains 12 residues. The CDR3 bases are TGCAGCGTTGGAAAGCTTACAGATACGCAGTATTTT. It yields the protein CSVGKLTDTQYF.